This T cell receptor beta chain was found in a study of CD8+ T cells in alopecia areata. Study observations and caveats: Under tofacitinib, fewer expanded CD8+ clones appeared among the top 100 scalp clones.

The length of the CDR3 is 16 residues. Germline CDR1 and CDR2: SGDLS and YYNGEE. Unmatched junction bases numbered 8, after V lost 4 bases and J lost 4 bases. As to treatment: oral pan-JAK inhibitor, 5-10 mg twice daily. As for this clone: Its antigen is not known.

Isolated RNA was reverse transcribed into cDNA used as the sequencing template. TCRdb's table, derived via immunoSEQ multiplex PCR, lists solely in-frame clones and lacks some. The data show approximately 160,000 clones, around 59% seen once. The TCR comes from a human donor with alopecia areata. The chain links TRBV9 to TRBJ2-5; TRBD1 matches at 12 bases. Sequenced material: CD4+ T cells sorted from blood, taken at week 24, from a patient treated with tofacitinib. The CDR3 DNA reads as TGTGCCAGCAGCCCCAGGGGGACAGGGGGCGGAGAGACCCAGTACTTC. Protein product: CASSPRGTGGGETQYF.